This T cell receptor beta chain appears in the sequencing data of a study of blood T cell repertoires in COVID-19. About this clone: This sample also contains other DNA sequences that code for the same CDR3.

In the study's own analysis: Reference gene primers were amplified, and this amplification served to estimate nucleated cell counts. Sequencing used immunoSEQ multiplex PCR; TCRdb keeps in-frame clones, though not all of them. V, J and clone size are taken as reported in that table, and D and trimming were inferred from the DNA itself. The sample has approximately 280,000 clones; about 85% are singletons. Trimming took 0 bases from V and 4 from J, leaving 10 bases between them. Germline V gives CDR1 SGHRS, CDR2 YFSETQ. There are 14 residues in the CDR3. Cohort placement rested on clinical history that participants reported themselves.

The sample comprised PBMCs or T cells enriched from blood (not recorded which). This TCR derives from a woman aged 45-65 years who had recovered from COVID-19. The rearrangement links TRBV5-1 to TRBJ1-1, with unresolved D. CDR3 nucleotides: TGCGCCAGCAGCTTGGGGCAGGTGGGCACTGAAGCTTTCTTT. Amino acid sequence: CASSLGQVGTEAFF.